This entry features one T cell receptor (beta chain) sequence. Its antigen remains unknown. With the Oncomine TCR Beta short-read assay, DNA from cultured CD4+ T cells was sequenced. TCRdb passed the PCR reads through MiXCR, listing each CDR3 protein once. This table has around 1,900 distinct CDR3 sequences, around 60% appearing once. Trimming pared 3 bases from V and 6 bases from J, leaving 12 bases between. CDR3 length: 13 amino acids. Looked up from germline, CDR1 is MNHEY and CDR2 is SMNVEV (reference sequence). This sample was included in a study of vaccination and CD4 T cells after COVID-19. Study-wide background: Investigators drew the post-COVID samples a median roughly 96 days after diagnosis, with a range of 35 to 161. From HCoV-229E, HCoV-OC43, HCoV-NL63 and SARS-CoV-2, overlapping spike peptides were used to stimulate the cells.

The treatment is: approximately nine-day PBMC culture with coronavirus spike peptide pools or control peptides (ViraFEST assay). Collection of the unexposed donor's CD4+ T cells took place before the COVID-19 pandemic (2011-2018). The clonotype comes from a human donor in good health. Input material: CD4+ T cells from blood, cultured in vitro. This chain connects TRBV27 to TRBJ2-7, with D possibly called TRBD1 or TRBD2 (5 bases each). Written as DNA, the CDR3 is TGTGCCAGCAGTTTCCAGGGAGAGGGCGAGCAGTACTTC. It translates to CASSFQGEGEQYF.